These 6 T cell receptor beta chains were all obtained from the same sample, sequenced in a study of response to subunit inactivated influenza vaccine. One entry per CDR3 protein, called by TCRdb with MiXCR from the RT-PCR reads. The profile shows a few hundred thousand distinct CDR3 sequences, about 20% of them singletons. The sequencing used PBMCs from blood, collected approximately 22 months after vaccination. Receptors were obtained from a man in his fifties or sixties who received an inactivated influenza vaccine.

CDR3 residues: CSVDGHGDTEAFF. DNA for the CDR3: TGCAGCGTGGATGGACATGGGGACACTGAAGCTTTCTTT. The chain joins TRBV29-1 to TRBJ1-1; possible D gene TRBD1, 5 bases. The CDR3 contains 13 residues. The ends were cut back, 6 bases at V and 3 bases at J, with 14 bases in the middle. Germline loops: CDR1 SQVTM, CDR2 ANQGSEA. Drawing the rest from reference TRBV29-1 and TRBJ1-1, the complete variable domain is SAVISQKPSRDICQRGTSLTIQCQVDSQVTMMFWYRQQPGQSLTLIATANQGSEATYESGFVIDKFPISRPNLTFSTLTVSNMSPEDSSIYLCSVDGHGDTEAFFGQGTRLTVV.

This chain joins TRBV12-3 or TRBV12-4 and TRBJ2-2; unclear D gene. This CDR3 region has 11 residues. The germline V and J ends were trimmed by 4 bases and 11 bases, with 8 bases remaining between them. This chain's CDR3 is CASSYTTELFF. CDR3 nucleotide sequence: TGTGCCAGCAGTTATACCACTGAGCTGTTTTTT.

This clonotype was seen at least ten times. V and J are TRBV5-1 and TRBJ1-4; TRBD1 matches at 7 bases. Germline lookup yields CDR1 SGHRS and CDR2 YFSETQ. The CDR3 length is 15 residues. Trimming at V came to 4 bases and at J to 5 bases, leaving 8 bases not matched to a gene. The CDR3 coding sequence is TGCGCCAGCAGCACCCGGACAGGCCTGAATGAAAAACTGTTTTTT. Translation: CASSTRTGLNEKLFF.

In this sample, this clonotype turned up a few times. The DNA of the CDR3 is TGCGCCAGCACGGGTGGAGGGGTCGTAACTGAAGCTTTCTTT. Encoded protein: CASTGGGVVTEAFF. V and J are TRBV5-1 and TRBJ1-1; D possibly corresponds to TRBD1 (5 bases). This CDR3 is built from 14 residues. From germline, CDR1 is SGHRS and CDR2 YFSETQ. Trimming removed 6 bases at V and 5 bases at J, with 17 bases between. The full variable domain, its missing parts supplied by reference TRBV5-1 and TRBJ1-1, is KAGVTQTPRYLIKTRGQQVTLSCSPISGHRSVSWYQQTPGQGLQFLFEYFSETQRNKGNFPGRFSGRQFSNSRSEMNVSTLELGDSALYLCASTGGGVVTEAFFGQGTRLTVV.

There are many counts of this clonotype. V gene TRBV6-7 combines with J gene TRBJ1-5, with 9 bases fitting TRBD1. TRBV6-7 qualifies as an ORF whose function is uncertain. V lost 0 bases and J lost 1; bases outside the gene matches: 4. The CDR3 extends over 17 amino acids. The CDR3 DNA is TGTGCCAGCAGTTACTCGAGACAGGGGGGAAGCAATCAGCCCCAGCATTTT. Residues: CASSYSRQGGSNQPQHF.

The gene calls are TRBV12-3 or TRBV12-4 and TRBJ1-2; TRBD1 agrees at 7 bases. The CDR3 runs 13 residues. J lost 5 bases, V lost 6 bases, and 6 bases had no gene match. The CDR3 DNA is TGTGCCAGCAGCCGTTGGACAGGATATGGCTACACCTTC. It encodes CASSRWTGYGYTF.